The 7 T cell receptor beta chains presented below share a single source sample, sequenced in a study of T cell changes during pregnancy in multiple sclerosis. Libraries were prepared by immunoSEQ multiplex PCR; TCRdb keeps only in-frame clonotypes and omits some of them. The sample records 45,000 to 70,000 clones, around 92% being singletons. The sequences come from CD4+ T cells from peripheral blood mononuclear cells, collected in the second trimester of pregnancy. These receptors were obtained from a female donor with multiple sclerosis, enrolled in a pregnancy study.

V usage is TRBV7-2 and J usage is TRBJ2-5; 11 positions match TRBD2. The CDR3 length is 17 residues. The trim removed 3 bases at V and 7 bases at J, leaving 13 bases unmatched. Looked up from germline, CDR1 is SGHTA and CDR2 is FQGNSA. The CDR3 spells CASSLGLAGGLGVTQYF. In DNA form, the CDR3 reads TGTGCCAGCAGCTTGGGGCTAGCGGGGGGCCTAGGGGTGACCCAGTACTTC. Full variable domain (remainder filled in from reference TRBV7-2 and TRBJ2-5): GAGVSQSPSNKVTEKGKDVELRCDPISGHTALYWYRQSLGQGLEFLIYFQGNSAPDKSGLPSDRFSAERTGGSVSTLTIQRTQQEDSAVYLCASSLGLAGGLGVTQYFGPGTRLLVL.

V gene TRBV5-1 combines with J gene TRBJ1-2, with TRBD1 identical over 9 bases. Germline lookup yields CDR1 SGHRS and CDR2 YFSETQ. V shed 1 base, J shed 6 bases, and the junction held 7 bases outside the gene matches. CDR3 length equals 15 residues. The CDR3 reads CASSLRAGTGNGYTF. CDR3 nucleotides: TGCGCCAGCAGCTTGAGAGCCGGGACAGGGAATGGCTACACCTTC.

CDR3 sequence (DNA): TGTGCCAGTACCATAGACCCGGGACAGGGGGGAACCGGGGAGCTGTTTTTT. It is translated as CASTIDPGQGGTGELFF. The V call is TRBV19, the J call TRBJ2-2; 11 nucleotides match TRBD1. CDR1 LNHDA and CDR2 SQIVND come from the germline V gene (reference sequence). CDR3 size: 17 residues. V dropped 7 bases and J dropped 5; count of bases not matched to a gene: 12.

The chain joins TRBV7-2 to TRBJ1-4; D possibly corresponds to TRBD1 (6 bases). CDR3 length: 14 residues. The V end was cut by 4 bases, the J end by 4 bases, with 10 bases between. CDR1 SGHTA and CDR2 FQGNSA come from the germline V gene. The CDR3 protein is CASSYRTDNEKLFF. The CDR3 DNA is TGTGCCAGCAGCTACCGGACAGATAATGAAAAACTGTTTTTT.

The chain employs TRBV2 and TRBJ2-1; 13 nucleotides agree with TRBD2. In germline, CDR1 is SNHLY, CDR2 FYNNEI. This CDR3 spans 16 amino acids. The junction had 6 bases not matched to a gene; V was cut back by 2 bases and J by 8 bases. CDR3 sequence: CASSERLAGGLHEQFF. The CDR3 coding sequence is TGTGCCAGCAGTGAAAGACTAGCGGGGGGTCTCCATGAGCAGTTCTTC. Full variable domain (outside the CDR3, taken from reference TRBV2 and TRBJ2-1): EPEVTQTPSHQVTQMGQEVILRCVPISNHLYFYWYRQILGQKVEFLVSFYNNEISEKSEIFDDQFSVERPDGSNFTLKIRSTKLEDSAMYFCASSERLAGGLHEQFFGPGTRLTVL.

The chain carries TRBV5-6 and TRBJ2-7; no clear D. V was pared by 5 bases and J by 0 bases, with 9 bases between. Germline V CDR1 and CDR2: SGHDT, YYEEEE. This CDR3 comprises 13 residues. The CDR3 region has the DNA TGTGCCAGCAGTCGAGACACCTCCTACGAGCAGTACTTC. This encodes CASSRDTSYEQYF.

CDR3: CASSLTSGSRSGELFF. CDR3 bases: TGTGCCAGCAGCTTAACTTCGGGGAGTCGGAGCGGGGAGCTGTTTTTT. The chain combines TRBV7-3 with TRBJ2-2, with D tentatively TRBD2 (5 bases). V lost 0 bases and J lost 7, with 15 bases in between. Germline CDR1 reads SGHTA; CDR2 reads FQGTGA. This CDR3 has 16 residues.